This record looks at one T cell receptor beta chain sequence and its context. Antigen specificity is unknown. The sample is drawn from a study of graft-versus-host responses after intestinal transplantation. TCRdb keeps only in-frame clones here, not all; method: immunoSEQ multiplex PCR. The sample consists of about 94,000 clones, more than 85% of them appearing once. The CDR3 consists of 20 residues. Germline loops: CDR1 PRHDT, CDR2 FYEKMQ (reference sequence). V lost 5 bases to trimming and J lost 6 bases; unmatched junction nucleotides: 20. The receptor comes from a human donor who received an intestinal transplant. Sequenced here: unstimulated CD8+ T cells sorted from spleen or lymph node cells, sampled before intestinal transplant. The V call is TRBV13, the J call TRBJ2-3, with TRBD2 matching 13 bases. CDR3 DNA: TGTGCCAGCAGCCACCGGGACAGGGGAGTACTAGCGGGAGGGCACGATACGCAGTATTTT. This encodes CASSHRDRGVLAGGHDTQYF.